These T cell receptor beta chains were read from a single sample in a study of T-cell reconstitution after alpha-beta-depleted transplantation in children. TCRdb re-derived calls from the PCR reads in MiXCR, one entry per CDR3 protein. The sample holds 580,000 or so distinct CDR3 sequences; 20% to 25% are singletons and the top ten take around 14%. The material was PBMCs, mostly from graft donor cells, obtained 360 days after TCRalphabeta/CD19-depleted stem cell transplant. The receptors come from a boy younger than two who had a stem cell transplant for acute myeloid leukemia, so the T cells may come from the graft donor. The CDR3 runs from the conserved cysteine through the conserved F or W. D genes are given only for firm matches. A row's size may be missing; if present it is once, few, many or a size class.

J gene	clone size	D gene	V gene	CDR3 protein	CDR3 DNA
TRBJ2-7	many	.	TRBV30	CAWSKMRGLRSYEQYF	TGTGCCTGGAGTAAGATGAGAGGCCTACGTTCCTACGAGCAGTACTTC
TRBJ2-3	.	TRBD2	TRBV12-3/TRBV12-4	CAISSPRSGGPSGTDTQYF	TGTGCCATCAGTTCACCGAGAAGCGGGGGGCCCAGTGGCACAGATACGCAGTATTTT
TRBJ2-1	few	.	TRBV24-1	CATSDPATSWNEQFF	TGTGCCACCAGTGATCCGGCCACATCCTGGAATGAGCAGTTCTTC
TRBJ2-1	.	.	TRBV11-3	CASSGRLVDNEQCF	TGTGCCAGCAGCGGACGACTAGTCGACAATGAGCAGTGCTTC
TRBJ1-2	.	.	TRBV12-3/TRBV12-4	CASSSPRQAGGNGYTF	TGTGCCAGCAGTTCACCGAGGCAGGCAGGTGGGAATGGCTACACCTTC
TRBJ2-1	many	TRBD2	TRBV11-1	CASSLVGRGGVESYNEQFF	TGTGCCAGCAGCTTAGTTGGTCGGGGGGGAGTAGAGTCCTACAATGAGCAGTTCTTC
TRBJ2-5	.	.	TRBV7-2	CASSPRLVGQETQYF	TGTGCCAGCAGCCCCAGACTAGTTGGGCAGGAGACCCAGTACTTC
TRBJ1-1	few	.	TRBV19	CASSIGSDTEAFF	TGTGCCAGTAGTATCGGGTCAGACACTGAAGCTTTCTTT
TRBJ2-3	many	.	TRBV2	CASSEWTDTQYF	TGTGCCAGCAGTGAGTGGACGGATACGCAGTATTTT
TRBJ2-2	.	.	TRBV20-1	CSARDPLGATGELFF	TGCAGTGCTAGAGATCCCCTCGGGGCCACCGGGGAGCTGTTTTTT
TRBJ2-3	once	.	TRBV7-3	CASSLFQASTDTQYF	TGTGCCAGCAGCTTATTCCAGGCTAGCACAGATACGCAGTATTTT